Following are 27 T cell receptor beta chains from one sample sequenced in a study of PD-1 blockade in classical Hodgkin lymphoma. Clones were read by immunoSEQ multiplex PCR, and TCRdb kept only the in-frame ones, dropping some. This sample carries roughly 14,000 clones, more than 70% of them seen once, and the ten largest clones take over 4%. Exposure to brentuximab vedotin varied, and each patient had relapsed following autologous stem cell transplantation. Sequenced here: peripheral blood mononuclear cells (PBMCs), sampled at baseline. The receptors were gathered from a human donor with classical Hodgkin lymphoma.

This chain connects TRBV2 to TRBJ2-5; 8 bases fit TRBD1. The CDR3 runs to 14 residues. Germline CDR1 is SNHLY and CDR2 is FYNNEI. The junction had 7 bases not matched to a gene; V was cut back by 5 bases and J by 5 bases. CDR3 nucleotide sequence: TGTGCCAGCAGTACGCGGACAGGGTGGGAGACCCAGTACTTC. This gives the protein CASSTRTGWETQYF.

The chain combines TRBV25-1 with TRBJ2-7, with unresolved D. CDR1 is MGHDK and CDR2 is SYGVNS in the germline V gene. This CDR3 region has 11 residues. The germline V and J ends were trimmed by 4 bases and 3 bases, with 4 bases remaining between them. The CDR3 DNA reads TGTGCCAGCAGTGTCGGCTACGAGCAGTACTTC. It codes for CASSVGYEQYF.

The CDR3 reads CASSFGTESSTDTQYF. DNA of the CDR3: TGTGCCAGCAGCTTCGGGACAGAGTCTAGCACAGATACGCAGTATTTT. The V gene is TRBV11-3, the J gene TRBJ2-3, with 7 bases fitting TRBD1. The germline gives CDR1 SGHNT, CDR2 YENEEA. The CDR3 spans 16 residues. The junction had 6 bases not matched to a gene; V was cut back by 3 bases and J by 0 bases.

The rearrangement links TRBV9 to TRBJ2-1, with D possibly called TRBD1 or TRBD2 (5 bases each). Germline CDR1 is SGDLS and CDR2 is YYNGEE. The CDR3 has 13 residues. V was clipped by 3 bases and J by 7 bases, with 11 bases between them. The CDR3 loop is CASSAGTQNEQFF. In DNA, the CDR3 is TGTGCCAGCAGCGCCGGGACCCAGAATGAGCAGTTCTTC.

This clone has just a few counts. The chain combines TRBV30 with TRBJ2-3, with a possible D match to TRBD2 (6 bases). Trimming shortened V by 0 bases and J by 6 bases, and 16 bases separated the two germline ends. Germline CDR1 reads GTSNPN; CDR2 reads SVGIG (reference sequence). The CDR3 contains 15 residues. The CDR3 DNA is TGTGCCTGGAGTGTAGGAGCCGGAGGGTTGGATACGCAGTATTTT. This sequence encodes CAWSVGAGGLDTQYF.

CDR3 coding DNA: TGTGCCGAAAAAGCGGGGGGGAGCTCCTACAATGAGCAGTTCTTC. This sequence encodes CAEKAGGSSYNEQFF. The J gene is TRBJ2-1, the V gene TRBV5-4; 10 bases match TRBD2. V trimming: 10 bases; J trimming: 0 bases; junction bases outside the gene matches: 7. CDR1 and CDR2 from the germline V gene are SGHNT and YYREEE (reference sequence). The CDR3 contains 15 residues.

V gene TRBV15 combines with J gene TRBJ2-1; unclear D gene. Between the trimmed V and J ends, which lost 0 bases and 0 bases, there was a span of 9 bases. This CDR3 is built from 16 residues. CDR1 is LNHNV and CDR2 is YYDKDF in the germline V gene (reference sequence). For the CDR3, the DNA is TGTGCCACCAGCAGAGATCGTGCGGTCTCCTACAATGAGCAGTTCTTC. This sequence encodes CATSRDRAVSYNEQFF.

The V gene is TRBV6-5, the J gene TRBJ2-1; possibly TRBD1 for D (5 bases). The V gene lost 0 bases and the J gene lost 0 bases, with 9 bases spanning the gap. Germline assignment: CDR1 MNHEY and CDR2 SVGAGI. CDR3 length: 16 amino acids. This chain's CDR3 is CASSYSFDSSYNEQFF. In DNA, the CDR3 is TGTGCCAGCAGTTACTCTTTCGACAGCTCCTACAATGAGCAGTTCTTC.

V is TRBV11-2 and J is TRBJ2-1, with TRBD2 matching 12 bases. Trimming took 4 bases from V and 12 from J; bases not matched to a gene: 16. In germline, CDR1 is SGHAT, CDR2 FQNNGV. The CDR3 is 17 amino acids. The CDR3 region is CASSYLGLAGPLTGQFF. Written as DNA, the CDR3 is TGTGCCAGCAGCTATCTCGGACTAGCGGGACCTCTAACAGGGCAGTTCTTC.

The chain joins TRBV7-2 to TRBJ1-5; possible D gene TRBD1, 5 bases. CDR1 is SGHTA, CDR2 FQGNSA, per germline. The V and J ends lost 2 bases and 5 bases respectively, with 13 bases between them. CDR3 length equals 15 residues. CDR3 sequence: CASSLKGRTDQPQHF. DNA of the CDR3: TGTGCCAGCAGCTTAAAGGGGCGCACGGATCAGCCCCAGCATTTT.

The chain is built from TRBV7-9 and TRBJ2-1; D remains unclear. Germline loops: CDR1 SEHNR, CDR2 FQNEAQ (reference sequence). The ends were cut back, 8 bases at V and 4 bases at J, with 9 bases in the middle. This CDR3 has 12 residues. CDR3 DNA sequence: TGTGCCAGCGGGGTTTCTTACAATGAGCAGTTCTTC. It encodes CASGVSYNEQFF.

This clone was found once. The chain carries TRBV28 and TRBJ1-5; the match to TRBD1 covers 10 bases. CDR1 MDHEN and CDR2 SYDVKM come from the germline V gene. The V and J ends lost 7 bases and 4 bases, in that order; junction bases with no gene match: 4. The CDR3 loop spans 14 amino acids. CDR3 sequence (DNA): TGTGCCAGCACCCGGGACAGGGGTAATCAGCCCCAGCATTTT. It is translated as CASTRDRGNQPQHF.

V is TRBV27 and J is TRBJ2-1; unclear D gene. Germline loops: CDR1 MNHEY, CDR2 SMNVEV (reference sequence). V dropped 3 bases and J dropped 2 bases, with 8 bases sitting between them. The CDR3 extends over 14 amino acids. CDR3 in DNA: TGTGCCAGCAGTTTGACCTATACCTACAATGAGCAGTTCTTC. As protein: CASSLTYTYNEQFF.

The rearrangement joins TRBV23-1 to TRBJ1-1; no reliable D call. TRBV23-1 is sorted into the ORF group, with uncertain function. V lost 3 bases and J lost 11, with 16 bases in between. The CDR3 runs 13 residues. The CDR3 protein is CASSHSRPNEAFF. CDR3 nucleotide sequence: TGCGCCAGCAGTCACTCGAGGCCAAACGAGGCTTTCTTT.

The chain uses TRBV5-1 and TRBJ1-5; 10 bases line up with TRBD1. The CDR3 is 15 amino acids. Per the germline V gene, CDR1 is SGHRS and CDR2 is YFSETQ. V was clipped by 3 bases and J by 8 bases; unmatched bases: 8. The chain's CDR3 is CASSSGQGVQEPQHF. CDR3 nucleotide sequence: TGCGCCAGCAGCTCTGGACAGGGGGTTCAGGAGCCCCAGCATTTT.

V usage is TRBV5-4 and J usage is TRBJ1-2; 7 bases map to TRBD1. V dropped 4 bases and J dropped 4; count of bases not matched to a gene: 4. There are 13 residues in the CDR3. Germline V gene lookup returns CDR1 SGHNT and CDR2 YYREEE (reference sequence). The DNA of the CDR3 is TGTGCCAGCAGCCTGACAGGGACCTATGGCTACACCTTC. Encoded protein: CASSLTGTYGYTF.

This clone was seen more than once but under ten times. The chain employs TRBV10-2 and TRBJ2-7; D ambiguous. Trimming took off 0 bases at V and 6 bases at J, with 9 bases between the two ends. Germline-derived CDR1 and CDR2 are WSHSY and SAAADI. CDR3 length equals 13 residues. The DNA for the CDR3 is TGCGCCAGCAGTGAGTCGACCAAAATCGAGCAGTACTTC. Amino acid sequence: CASSESTKIEQYF.

The chain combines TRBV29-1 with TRBJ1-2; D is ambiguous. Germline assignment: CDR1 SQVTM and CDR2 ANQGSEA. The CDR3 runs to 12 residues. Trimming pared 1 base from V and 5 bases from J, leaving 8 bases between. The CDR3 DNA is TGCAGCGTTGAAGGCAGAATATATGGCTACACCTTC. Its protein is CSVEGRIYGYTF.

This clone was counted once. This sequence joins TRBV28 and TRBJ2-1, with D possibly being TRBD1 (6 bases). This CDR3 contains 15 residues. V lost 2 bases and J lost 6, with 14 bases in between. Germline V gives CDR1 MDHEN, CDR2 SYDVKM. The CDR3 region is CASSLGHRDTNEQFF. In nucleotides, the CDR3 is TGTGCCAGCAGTTTAGGACACAGGGACACCAATGAGCAGTTCTTC.

The rearrangement joins TRBV28 to TRBJ2-7; 8 bases line up with TRBD2. The length of the CDR3 is 14 residues. J gave up 3 bases and V 3 bases, and 4 bases lay outside the gene matches. Germline V lookup: CDR1 MDHEN, CDR2 SYDVKM. This CDR3 is CASSFGGGLYEQYF. The CDR3 DNA is TGTGCCAGCAGTTTTGGCGGGGGGCTCTACGAGCAGTACTTC.

Concerning this clone itself: The junction and the germline gene differ at one end; a read error may be behind it. The chain employs TRBV7-9 and TRBJ1-4; D gene unclear. CDR1 and CDR2 from the germline V gene are SEHNR and FQNEAQ (reference sequence). The CDR3 spans 14 residues. Here the CDR3 reads CASSLDSVFEETVF. DNA of the CDR3: TGTGCCAGCAGCTTAGACAGTGTTTTTGAGGAAACTGTTTTT.

The rearrangement links TRBV9 to TRBJ2-2; the D gene is possibly TRBD2 (5 bases). Germline loops: CDR1 SGDLS, CDR2 YYNGEE. CDR3 size: 15 residues. Trimming pared 0 bases from V and 7 bases from J, leaving 13 bases between. CDR3 protein: CASSVVGVVGGELFF. Here the CDR3 DNA reads TGTGCCAGCAGCGTAGTCGGGGTAGTAGGCGGGGAGCTGTTTTTT.

The V call is TRBV27, the J call TRBJ2-5, with D maybe TRBD2 (7 bases). V was pared by 0 bases and J by 5 bases, with 10 bases between. This CDR3 spans 14 amino acids. CDR1 is MNHEY and CDR2 is SMNVEV in the germline V gene (reference sequence). The chain's CDR3 is CASSLSGGAETQYF. In DNA form, the CDR3 reads TGTGCCAGCAGTTTATCGGGGGGGGCGGAGACCCAGTACTTC.

The genes are TRBV7-6 and TRBJ2-3; 7 bases align to TRBD1. The germline CDR1 and CDR2 sequences are SGHVS and FNYEAQ. The CDR3 loop spans 13 amino acids. The V and J ends lost 7 bases and 3 bases, in that order; junction bases with no gene match: 4. The CDR3, as DNA: TGTGCCAGCACTAGGGGGCGTACAGATACGCAGTATTTT. Its translation is CASTRGRTDTQYF.

The V gene is TRBV19, the J gene TRBJ2-7; D is undetermined. The CDR3 is 13 amino acids. In germline, CDR1 is LNHDA, CDR2 SQIVND (reference sequence). Trimming cost V 3 bases and J 2 bases, with 8 bases left between them. CDR3 DNA sequence: TGTGCCAGTAGTATCTCGGGTCCCTACGAGCAGTACTTC. As protein: CASSISGPYEQYF.

V gene TRBV15 combines with J gene TRBJ2-3; D may match TRBD1 or TRBD2 (6 bases each). Trimming cost V 0 bases and J 0 bases, with 16 bases left between them. This CDR3 spans 18 amino acids. CDR1 LNHNV and CDR2 YYDKDF come from the germline V gene (reference sequence). CDR3 region: CATSREPIRGPSTDTQYF. The CDR3, as DNA: TGTGCCACCAGCAGAGAGCCGATCCGGGGGCCAAGCACAGATACGCAGTATTTT. Filled out from reference TRBV15 and TRBJ2-3, the complete variable domain reads DAMVIQNPRYQVTQFGKPVTLSCSQTLNHNVMYWYQQKSSQAPKLLFHYYDKDFNNEADTPDNFQSRRPNTSFCFLDIRSPGLGDTAMYLCATSREPIRGPSTDTQYFGPGTRLTVL.

This sequence joins TRBV30 and TRBJ2-1, with TRBD2 matching over 11 bases. CDR1 is GTSNPN, CDR2 SVGIG, per germline (reference sequence). V trimming: 3 bases; J trimming: 0 bases; junction bases outside the gene matches: 7. The CDR3 contains 17 residues. The CDR3 here is CAWRSLAGGSSYNEQFF. In DNA, the CDR3 is TGTGCCTGGAGGTCTCTAGCGGGAGGTTCCTCCTACAATGAGCAGTTCTTC.